Described below is a single TCR beta chain sequence and its context. The protocol was immunoSEQ multiplex PCR, while the TCRdb copy is restricted to in-frame clones and leaves out a portion. Of about 83,000 clones listed, 91% are singletons. This CDR3 is 16 amino acids long. The germline V and J ends were trimmed by 6 bases and 7 bases, with 19 bases remaining between them. Germline V gives CDR1 LNHDA, CDR2 SQIVND (reference sequence). The data are from a study of control samples from healthy donors and cancer patients. This TCR came from a man in his forties or fifties in good health. J is TRBJ1-6 and V is TRBV19; D remains ambiguous. Sequenced sample: blood. DNA for the CDR3: TGTGCCAGTAGAACAGAAATGGGGAGAGGGAATTCACCCCTCCACTTT. Amino acid sequence: CASRTEMGRGNSPLHF. The full variable domain, rest sourced from reference TRBV19 and TRBJ1-6, is DGGITQSPKYLFRKEGQNVTLSCEQNLNHDAMYWYRQDPGQGLRLIYYSQIVNDFQKGDIAEGYSVSREKKESFPLTVTSAQKNPTAFYLCASRTEMGRGNSPLHFGNGTRLTVT.